Listed below are T cell receptor beta chains from one sample, sequenced in a study of shared clonotypes between healthy human individuals. The data were produced by immunoSEQ multiplex PCR, yet TCRdb's version contains in-frame clones alone and is incomplete. Of about 2.4 million clones detected, over 85% appear once; the ten largest clones hold roughly 0.39%. The sample taken for sequencing was naive CD4+ T cells from PBMCs. All receptors come from a man younger than 30 in good health. Some clones in this sample may be carry-over from other donors' samples. Both conserved end residues are part of each CDR3. The order of the fields is V gene, D gene, clone size, J gene, CDR3 length, CDR3 DNA, CDR3 protein. The D gene is left open where the match is weak. Where a row states a size, it is once, few, many or the class of an expanded clone; other rows omit it.

V gene: TRBV10-3
D gene: .
clone size: .
J gene: TRBJ2-7
CDR3 length: 12
CDR3 DNA: TGTGCCATCAGTGAGACACCCTACGAGCAGTACTTC
CDR3 protein: CAISETPYEQYF

V gene: TRBV9
D gene: .
clone size: .
J gene: TRBJ1-2
CDR3 length: 14
CDR3 DNA: TGTGCCAGCAGCCCCTTCCCAGGGGCCGGCGGCTACACCTTC
CDR3 protein: CASSPFPGAGGYTF

V gene: TRBV9
D gene: .
clone size: .
J gene: TRBJ1-2
CDR3 length: 13
CDR3 DNA: TGTGCCAGCAGCGTAGAACAGGGCTATGGCTACACCTTC
CDR3 protein: CASSVEQGYGYTF

V gene: TRBV28
D gene: .
clone size: .
J gene: TRBJ2-7
CDR3 length: 12
CDR3 DNA: TGTGCCAGCAGTTTATTTTGGGGTGAGCAGTACTTC
CDR3 protein: CASSLFWGEQYF

V gene: TRBV6-5
D gene: TRBD2
clone size: .
J gene: TRBJ2-3
CDR3 length: 15
CDR3 DNA: TGTGCCAGCAGTCCCTGGCGGGGGGATACAGATACGCAGTATTTT
CDR3 protein: CASSPWRGDTDTQYF

V gene: TRBV9
D gene: TRBD1
clone size: .
J gene: TRBJ1-1
CDR3 length: 14
CDR3 DNA: TGTGCCAGCAGCGTTACAGGGGGGAACACTGAAGCTTTCTTT
CDR3 protein: CASSVTGGNTEAFF

V gene: TRBV5-1
D gene: TRBD2
clone size: .
J gene: TRBJ2-7
CDR3 length: 16
CDR3 DNA: TGCGCCAGCAGCGGGTTAGCGGGAGCGAACTCCTACGAGCAGTACTTC
CDR3 protein: CASSGLAGANSYEQYF

V gene: TRBV5-1
D gene: TRBD2
clone size: .
J gene: TRBJ2-1
CDR3 length: 16
CDR3 DNA: TGCGCCAGCACCCTTGGGGGACTAGTCTCCTACAATGAGCAGTTCTTC
CDR3 protein: CASTLGGLVSYNEQFF

V gene: TRBV5-1
D gene: TRBD2
clone size: few
J gene: TRBJ2-1
CDR3 length: 14
CDR3 DNA: TGCGCCAGCAGCTTGGGGCTAGCGGGAGATGAGCAGTTCTTC
CDR3 protein: CASSLGLAGDEQFF

V gene: TRBV11-2
D gene: TRBD2
clone size: .
J gene: TRBJ2-7
CDR3 length: 15
CDR3 DNA: TGTGCCAGCAGCTTAGGCGGGAGTCCGGCCTACGAGCAGTACTTC
CDR3 protein: CASSLGGSPAYEQYF

V gene: TRBV6-1
D gene: .
clone size: .
J gene: TRBJ1-4
CDR3 length: 14
CDR3 DNA: TGTGCCAGCTCGAAGGGATCCTCTAATGAAAAACTGTTTTTT
CDR3 protein: CASSKGSSNEKLFF

V gene: TRBV29-1
D gene: .
clone size: few
J gene: TRBJ1-1
CDR3 length: 10
CDR3 DNA: TGCAGCGTTACCGGGACCGAAGCTTTCTTT
CDR3 protein: CSVTGTEAFF

V gene: TRBV5-1
D gene: .
clone size: .
J gene: TRBJ1-4
CDR3 length: 13
CDR3 DNA: TGCGCCAGCAGCTCGGGGAGTGGTGAAAAACTGTTTTTT
CDR3 protein: CASSSGSGEKLFF